A single sample is the source of the 7 T cell receptor beta chains below, sequenced in a study of T-cell reconstitution after alpha-beta-depleted transplantation in children. It was with unique molecular identifiers that the TCRbeta library was prepared. TCRdb redid the calling of the PCR reads with MiXCR, one entry per CDR3 protein. The sample includes about 77,000 distinct CDR3 sequences, roughly 20% of them seen just once. Specimen: PBMCs, mostly from graft donor cells, collected 360 days after TCRalphabeta/CD19-depleted stem cell transplant. The receptor source for this set is a male patient aged 2 to 9 who had a stem cell transplant for acute lymphoblastic leukemia, so the T cells may come from the graft donor.

A few counts support this clonotype. The chain carries TRBV7-9 and TRBJ2-7; 10 nucleotides agree with TRBD1. The germline gives CDR1 SEHNR, CDR2 FQNEAQ (reference sequence). The trim removed 5 bases at V and 6 bases at J, leaving 7 bases unmatched. This CDR3 has 14 amino acids. As DNA, the CDR3 is TGTGCCAGCAGCCTGGGACAGGGGTTGCGCGAGCAGTACTTC. It translates to CASSLGQGLREQYF.

This chain uses TRBV5-6 with TRBJ2-5; D gene ambiguous. Germline V CDR1 and CDR2: SGHDT, YYEEEE. The length of the CDR3 is 14 residues. V dropped 1 base and J dropped 0 bases, with 7 bases sitting between them. CDR3 coding DNA: TGTGCCAGCAGCTTGCTGGCAAACCAAGAGACCCAGTACTTC. Protein product: CASSLLANQETQYF. The variable domain in full, completed from reference TRBV5-6 and TRBJ2-5, reads DAGVTQSPTHLIKTRGQQVTLRCSPKSGHDTVSWYQQALGQGPQFIFQYYEEEERQRGNFPDRFSGHQFPNYSSELNVNALLLGDSALYLCASSLLANQETQYFGPGTRLLVL.

V is TRBV5-1 and J is TRBJ2-4; TRBD1 is a possible D gene (6 bases). The CDR3 contains 15 residues. Germline lookup yields CDR1 SGHRS and CDR2 YFSETQ. Trimming stripped 3 bases from V and 0 bases from J, with 10 bases between. CDR3 residues: CASSSGQLAKNIQYF. Here the CDR3 DNA reads TGCGCCAGCAGCTCCGGACAGCTAGCCAAAAACATTCAGTACTTC.

The gene calls are TRBV6-2 or TRBV6-3 and TRBJ1-5, with D uncertain. Germline V gives CDR1 MNHEY, CDR2 SVGEGT. The V gene lost 3 bases and the J gene lost 2 bases, with 8 bases spanning the gap. This CDR3 comprises 14 residues. The CDR3 protein is CASSYGWGNQPQHF. The CDR3 DNA reads TGTGCCAGCAGTTATGGCTGGGGCAATCAGCCCCAGCATTTT.

The sample holds a few counts of this clonotype. CDR3 sequence (DNA): TGTGCCAGCAGCGCACTGTTGCAAACGACAGATACGCAGTATTTT. Amino acid sequence: CASSALLQTTDTQYF. This chain links TRBV11-2 with TRBJ2-3; D is unclear. The V end was cut by 5 bases, the J end by 3 bases, with 15 bases between. This CDR3 is 15 amino acids long. Looked up from germline, CDR1 is SGHAT and CDR2 is FQNNGV.

The genes are TRBV5-1 and TRBJ2-5, with 9 nucleotides matching TRBD1. The CDR3 is made up of 15 amino acids. Germline values: CDR1 SGHRS, CDR2 YFSETQ. Trimming cost V 5 bases and J 1 base; bases outside gene matches: 6. CDR3 in amino acids: CASSSMGQGQETQYF. The DNA for the CDR3 is TGCGCCAGCAGTTCCATGGGACAGGGCCAAGAGACCCAGTACTTC.

In its sample, this clonotype was seen many times. The chain has TRBV11-2 and TRBJ1-2, with D unclear. The CDR3 contains 14 residues. CDR1 is SGHAT, CDR2 FQNNGV, per germline. V was clipped by 2 bases and J by 8 bases, with 15 bases between them. The CDR3 DNA reads TGTGCCAGCAGCTTAAGAGGCCCCGAGCGGGGCTACACCTTC. Protein: CASSLRGPERGYTF.